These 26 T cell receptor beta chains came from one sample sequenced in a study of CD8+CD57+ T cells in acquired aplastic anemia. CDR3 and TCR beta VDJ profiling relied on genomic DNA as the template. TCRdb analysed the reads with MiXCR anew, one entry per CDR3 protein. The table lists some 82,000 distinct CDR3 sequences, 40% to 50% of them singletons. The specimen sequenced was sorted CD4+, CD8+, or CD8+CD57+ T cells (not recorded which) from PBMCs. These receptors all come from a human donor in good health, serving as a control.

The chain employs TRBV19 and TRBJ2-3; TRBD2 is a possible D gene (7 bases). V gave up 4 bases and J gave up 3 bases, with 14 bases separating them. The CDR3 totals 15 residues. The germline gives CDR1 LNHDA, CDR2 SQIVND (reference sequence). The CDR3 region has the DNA TGTGCCAGTAGTAGCGGGAGAGGGGGGACAGATACGCAGTATTTT. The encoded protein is CASSSGRGGTDTQYF.

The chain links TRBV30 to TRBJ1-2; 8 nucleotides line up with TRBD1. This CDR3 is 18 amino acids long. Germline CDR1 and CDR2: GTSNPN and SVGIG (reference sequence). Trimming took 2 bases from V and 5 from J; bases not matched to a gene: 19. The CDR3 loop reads CAWSKKNNPRDRRYGYTF. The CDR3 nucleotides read TGTGCCTGGAGTAAAAAGAACAACCCCCGGGACAGGAGATATGGCTACACCTTC.

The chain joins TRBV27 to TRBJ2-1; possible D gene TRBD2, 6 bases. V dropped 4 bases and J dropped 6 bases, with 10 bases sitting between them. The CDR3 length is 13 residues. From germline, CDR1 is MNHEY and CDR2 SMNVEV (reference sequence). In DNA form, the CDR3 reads TGTGCCAGCAGTTCCACTAGCACCAATGAGCAGTTCTTC. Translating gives CASSSTSTNEQFF.

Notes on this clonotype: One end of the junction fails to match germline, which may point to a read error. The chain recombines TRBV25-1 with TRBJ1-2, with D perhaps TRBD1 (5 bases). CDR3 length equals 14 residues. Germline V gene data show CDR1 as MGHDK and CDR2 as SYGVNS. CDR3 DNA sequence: TGTGCCAGCAGTGAAGGGGGTATGAACTATGGCTGCACCTTC. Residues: CASSEGGMNYGCTF.

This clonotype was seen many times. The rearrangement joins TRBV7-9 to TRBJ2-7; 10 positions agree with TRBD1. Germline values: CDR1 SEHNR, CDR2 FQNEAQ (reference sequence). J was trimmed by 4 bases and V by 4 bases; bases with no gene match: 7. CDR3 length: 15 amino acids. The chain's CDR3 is CASSSPGQGLYEQYF. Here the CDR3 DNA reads TGTGCCAGCAGCTCACCGGGACAGGGGTTATACGAGCAGTACTTC.

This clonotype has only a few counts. CDR3 region: CSVARTDNEQFF. In nucleotides, the CDR3 is TGCAGCGTTGCGAGGACAGATAATGAGCAGTTCTTC. The V and J genes are TRBV29-1 and TRBJ2-1; perhaps TRBD1 as D (6 bases). Germline V CDR1 and CDR2: SQVTM, ANQGSEA. The CDR3 sequence is 12 residues long. V lost 4 bases to trimming and J lost 7 bases, with 11 bases between them.

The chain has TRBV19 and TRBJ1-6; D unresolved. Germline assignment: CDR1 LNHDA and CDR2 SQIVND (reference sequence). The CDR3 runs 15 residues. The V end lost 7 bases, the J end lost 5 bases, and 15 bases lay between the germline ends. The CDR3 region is CASTPRNSDNSPLHF. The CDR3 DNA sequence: TGTGCCAGTACCCCAAGAAACAGCGATAATTCACCCCTCCACTTT.

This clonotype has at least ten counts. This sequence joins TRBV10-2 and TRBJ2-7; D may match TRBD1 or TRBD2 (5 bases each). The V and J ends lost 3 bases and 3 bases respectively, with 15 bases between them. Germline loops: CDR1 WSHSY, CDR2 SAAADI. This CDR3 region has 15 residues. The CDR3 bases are TGCGCCAGCAGTGATGGGGGATCAATTTACTACGAGCAGTACTTC. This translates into CASSDGGSIYYEQYF.

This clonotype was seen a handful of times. The CDR3 loop reads CASSSITRAGTDTQYF. For the CDR3, the DNA is TGCGCCAGCAGCTCCATCACTCGGGCGGGCACAGATACGCAGTATTTT. The chain uses TRBV5-1 and TRBJ2-3; D is uncertain. V was trimmed by 3 bases and J by 1 base, leaving 15 bases between them. CDR1 and CDR2 from the germline V gene are SGHRS and YFSETQ. The CDR3 extends over 16 amino acids.

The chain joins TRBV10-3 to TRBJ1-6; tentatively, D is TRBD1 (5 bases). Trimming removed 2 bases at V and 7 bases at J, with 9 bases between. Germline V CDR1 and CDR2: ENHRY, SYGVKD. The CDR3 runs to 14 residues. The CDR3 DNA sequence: TGTGCCATCAGTGAGGGGACCGACAATTCACCCCTCCACTTT. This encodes CAISEGTDNSPLHF.

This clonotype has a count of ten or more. In DNA form, the CDR3 reads TGTGCCACCAGCAGAGATCGAGGGGACGAGCAGTACTTC. Its protein is CATSRDRGDEQYF. The rearrangement links TRBV15 to TRBJ2-7; D possibly matches TRBD1 or TRBD2 (5 bases each). The CDR3 covers 13 residues. Trimming took 0 bases from V and 5 from J, leaving 8 bases between them. CDR1 is LNHNV and CDR2 is YYDKDF in the germline V gene (reference sequence).

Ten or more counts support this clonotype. The CDR3 region is CASSLDRGLSYEQYF. In nucleotides, the CDR3 is TGTGCCAGCAGCTTAGACAGGGGGTTAAGCTACGAGCAGTACTTC. This sequence joins TRBV7-9 and TRBJ2-7; 8 positions match TRBD1. The CDR3 consists of 15 residues. The germline CDR1 and CDR2 sequences are SEHNR and FQNEAQ (reference sequence). J lost 3 bases, V lost 1 base, and 5 bases had no gene match.

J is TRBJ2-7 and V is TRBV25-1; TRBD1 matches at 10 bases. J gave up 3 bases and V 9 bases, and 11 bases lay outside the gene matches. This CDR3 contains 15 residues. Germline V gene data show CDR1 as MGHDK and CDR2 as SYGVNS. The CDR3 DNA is TGTGCCAGTAGTATATTTGGACAGGGGGACTACGAGCAGTACTTC. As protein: CASSIFGQGDYEQYF.

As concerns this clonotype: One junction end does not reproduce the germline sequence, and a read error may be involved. CDR3 sequence reads: CASKHHDSNQPQNF. The DNA for the CDR3 is TGTGCCAGCAAGCACCATGATAGCAATCAGCCCCAGAATTTT. The rearrangement uses TRBV19 and TRBJ1-5; D remains ambiguous. The CDR3 is 14 amino acids. Germline V gene data show CDR1 as LNHDA and CDR2 as SQIVND (reference sequence).

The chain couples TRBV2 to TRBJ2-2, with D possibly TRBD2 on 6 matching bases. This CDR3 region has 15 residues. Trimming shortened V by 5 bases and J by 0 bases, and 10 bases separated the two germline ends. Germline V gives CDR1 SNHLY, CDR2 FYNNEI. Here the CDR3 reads CASSMTRANTGELFF. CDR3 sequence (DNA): TGTGCCAGCAGTATGACTAGAGCGAACACCGGGGAGCTGTTTTTT.

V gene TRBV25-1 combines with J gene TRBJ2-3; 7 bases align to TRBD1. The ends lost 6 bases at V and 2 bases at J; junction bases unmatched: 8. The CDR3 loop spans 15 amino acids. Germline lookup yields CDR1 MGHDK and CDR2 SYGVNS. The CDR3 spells CASSQEQGITDTQYF. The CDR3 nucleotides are TGTGCCAGCAGCCAAGAACAGGGGATCACAGATACGCAGTATTTT. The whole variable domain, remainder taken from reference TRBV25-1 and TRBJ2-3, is EADIYQTPRYLVIGTGKKITLECSQTMGHDKMYWYQQDPGMELHLIHYSYGVNSTEKGDLSSESTVSRIRTEHFPLTLESARPSHTSQYLCASSQEQGITDTQYFGPGTRLTVL.

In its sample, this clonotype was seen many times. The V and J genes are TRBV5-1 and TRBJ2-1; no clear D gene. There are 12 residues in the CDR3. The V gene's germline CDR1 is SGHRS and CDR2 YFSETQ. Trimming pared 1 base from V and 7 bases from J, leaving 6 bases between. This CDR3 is CASSLMGNEQFF. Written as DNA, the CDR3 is TGCGCCAGCAGCTTGATGGGGAATGAGCAGTTCTTC.

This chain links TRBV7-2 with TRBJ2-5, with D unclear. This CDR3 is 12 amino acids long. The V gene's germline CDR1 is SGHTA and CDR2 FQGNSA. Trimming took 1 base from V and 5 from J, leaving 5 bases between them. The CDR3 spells CASSLGSETQYF. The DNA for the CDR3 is TGTGCCAGCAGCTTAGGATCCGAGACCCAGTACTTC.

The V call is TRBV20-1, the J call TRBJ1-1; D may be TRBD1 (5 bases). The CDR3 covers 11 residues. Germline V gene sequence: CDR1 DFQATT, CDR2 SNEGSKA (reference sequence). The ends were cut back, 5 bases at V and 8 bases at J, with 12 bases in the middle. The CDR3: CSAAGTAEAFF. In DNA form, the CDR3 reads TGCAGTGCTGCCGGGACGGCAGAAGCTTTCTTT.

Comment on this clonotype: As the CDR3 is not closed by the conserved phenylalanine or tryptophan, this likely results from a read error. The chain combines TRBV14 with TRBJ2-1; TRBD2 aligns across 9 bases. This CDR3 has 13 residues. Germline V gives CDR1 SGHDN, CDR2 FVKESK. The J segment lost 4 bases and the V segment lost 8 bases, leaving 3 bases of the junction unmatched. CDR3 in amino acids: CASAGGRYNEQFL. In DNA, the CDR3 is TGTGCCAGCGCGGGGGGGCGTTACAATGAGCAGTTCCTC.

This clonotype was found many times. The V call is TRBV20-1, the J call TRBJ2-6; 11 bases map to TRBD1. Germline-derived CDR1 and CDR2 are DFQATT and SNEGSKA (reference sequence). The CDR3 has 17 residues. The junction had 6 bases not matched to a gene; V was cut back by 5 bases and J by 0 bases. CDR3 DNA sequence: TGCAGTGCTGTGGACAGGGGGCTAATCTCTGGGGCCAACGTCCTGACTTTC. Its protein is CSAVDRGLISGANVLTF.

CDR3 in amino acids: CASSYLGTGGTDTQYF. In DNA, the CDR3 is TGTGCCAGCAGCTATCTCGGGACAGGGGGCACAGATACGCAGTATTTT. V usage is TRBV5-2 and J usage is TRBJ2-3; the listed D gene, TRBD1, was not tested against the DNA. TRBV5-2 is assigned pseudogene status. The CDR3 covers 16 residues.

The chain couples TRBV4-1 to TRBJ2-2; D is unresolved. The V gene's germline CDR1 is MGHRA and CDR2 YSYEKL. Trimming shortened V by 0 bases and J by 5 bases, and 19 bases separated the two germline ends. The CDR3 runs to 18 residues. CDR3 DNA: TGCGCCAGCAGCCAAGATCTGGGTAGCCTCCCTCGGACCGGGGAGCTGTTTTTT. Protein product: CASSQDLGSLPRTGELFF.

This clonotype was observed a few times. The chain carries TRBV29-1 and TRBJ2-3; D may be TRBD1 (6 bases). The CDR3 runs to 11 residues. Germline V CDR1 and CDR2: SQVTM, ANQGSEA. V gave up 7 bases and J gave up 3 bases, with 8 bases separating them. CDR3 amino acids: CSGGQTDTQYF. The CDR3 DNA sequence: TGCAGCGGAGGACAGACAGATACGCAGTATTTT.

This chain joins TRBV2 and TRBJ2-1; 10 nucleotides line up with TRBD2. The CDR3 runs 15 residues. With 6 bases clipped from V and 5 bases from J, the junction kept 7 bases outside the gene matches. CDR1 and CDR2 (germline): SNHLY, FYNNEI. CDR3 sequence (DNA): TGTGCCAGCAGGCAACCTAGCGGGGGAGACAATGAGCAGTTCTTC. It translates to CASRQPSGGDNEQFF.

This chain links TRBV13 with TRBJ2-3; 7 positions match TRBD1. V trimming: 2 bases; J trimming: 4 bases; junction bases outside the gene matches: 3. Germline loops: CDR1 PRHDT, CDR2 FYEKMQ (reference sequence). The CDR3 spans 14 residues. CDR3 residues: CASSLSGQPDTQYF. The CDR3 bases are TGTGCCAGCAGCTTATCGGGACAGCCAGATACGCAGTATTTT. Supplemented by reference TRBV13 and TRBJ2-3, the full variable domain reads AAGVIQSPRHLIKEKRETATLKCYPIPRHDTVYWYQQGPGQDPQFLISFYEKMQSDKGSIPDRFSAQQFSDYHSELNMSSLELGDSALYFCASSLSGQPDTQYFGPGTRLTVL.